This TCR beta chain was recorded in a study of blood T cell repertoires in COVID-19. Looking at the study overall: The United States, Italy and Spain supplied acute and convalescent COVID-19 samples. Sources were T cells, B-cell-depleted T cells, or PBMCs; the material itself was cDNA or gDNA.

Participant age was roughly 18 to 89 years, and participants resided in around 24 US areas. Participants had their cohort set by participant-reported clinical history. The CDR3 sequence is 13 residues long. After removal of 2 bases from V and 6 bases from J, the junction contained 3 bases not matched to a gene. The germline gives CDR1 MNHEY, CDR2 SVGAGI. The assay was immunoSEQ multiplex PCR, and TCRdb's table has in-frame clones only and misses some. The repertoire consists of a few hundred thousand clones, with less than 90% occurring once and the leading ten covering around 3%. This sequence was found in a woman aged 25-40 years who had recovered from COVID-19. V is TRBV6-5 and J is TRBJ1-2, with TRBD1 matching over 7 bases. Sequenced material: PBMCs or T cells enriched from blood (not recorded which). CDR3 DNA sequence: TGTGCCAGCAGTTACATAGACAGGGATGGCTACACCTTC. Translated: CASSYIDRDGYTF.